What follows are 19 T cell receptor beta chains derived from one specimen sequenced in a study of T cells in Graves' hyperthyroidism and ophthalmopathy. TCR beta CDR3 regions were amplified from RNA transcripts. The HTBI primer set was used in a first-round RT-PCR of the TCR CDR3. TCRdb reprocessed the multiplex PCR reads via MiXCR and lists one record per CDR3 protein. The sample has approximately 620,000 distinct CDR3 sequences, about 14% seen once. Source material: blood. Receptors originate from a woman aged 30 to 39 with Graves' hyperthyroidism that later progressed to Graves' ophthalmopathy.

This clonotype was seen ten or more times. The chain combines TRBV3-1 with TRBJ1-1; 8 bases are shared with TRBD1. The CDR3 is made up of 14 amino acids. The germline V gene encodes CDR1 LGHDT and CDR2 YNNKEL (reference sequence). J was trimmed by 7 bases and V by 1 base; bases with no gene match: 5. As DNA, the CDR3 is TGTGCCAGCAGCCAAGGGACAGGGATCGGTGAAGCTTTCTTT. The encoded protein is CASSQGTGIGEAFF. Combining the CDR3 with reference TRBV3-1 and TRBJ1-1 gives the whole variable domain DTAVSQTPKYLVTQMGNDKSIKCEQNLGHDTMYWYKQDSKKFLKIMFSYNNKELIINETVPNRFSPKSPDKAHLNLHINSLELGDSAVYFCASSQGTGIGEAFFGQGTRLTVV.

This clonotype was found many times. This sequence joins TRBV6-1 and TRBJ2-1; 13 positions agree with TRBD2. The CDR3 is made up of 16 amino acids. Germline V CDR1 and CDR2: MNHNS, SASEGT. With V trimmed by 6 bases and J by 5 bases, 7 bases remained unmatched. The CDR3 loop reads CASRSSGTSGDNEQFF. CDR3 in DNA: TGTGCCAGCAGGTCGTCCGGGACTAGCGGGGACAATGAGCAGTTCTTC.

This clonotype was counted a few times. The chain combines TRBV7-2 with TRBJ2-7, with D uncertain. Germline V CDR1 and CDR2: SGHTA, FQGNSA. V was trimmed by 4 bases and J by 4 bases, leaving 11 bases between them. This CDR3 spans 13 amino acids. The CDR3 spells CASSSSLAYEQYF. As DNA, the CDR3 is TGTGCCAGCAGCTCCTCCTTGGCGTACGAGCAGTACTTC.

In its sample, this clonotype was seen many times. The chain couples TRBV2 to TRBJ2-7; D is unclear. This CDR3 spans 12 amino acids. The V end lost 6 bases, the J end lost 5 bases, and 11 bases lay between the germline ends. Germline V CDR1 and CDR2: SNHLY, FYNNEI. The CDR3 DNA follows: TGTGCCAGCAGAGGGCAGTTAAACGAGCAGTACTTC. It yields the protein CASRGQLNEQYF.

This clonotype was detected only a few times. The CDR3 is CASSLLIPSGNSEQFF. DNA for the CDR3: TGTGCCAGCAGTTTATTAATCCCTAGCGGGAACAGTGAGCAGTTCTTC. V usage is TRBV27 and J usage is TRBJ2-1; 9 bases align to TRBD2. Trimming at V came to 1 base and at J to 9 bases, leaving 10 bases not matched to a gene. CDR1 and CDR2 from the germline V gene are MNHEY and SMNVEV (reference sequence). This CDR3 spans 16 amino acids.

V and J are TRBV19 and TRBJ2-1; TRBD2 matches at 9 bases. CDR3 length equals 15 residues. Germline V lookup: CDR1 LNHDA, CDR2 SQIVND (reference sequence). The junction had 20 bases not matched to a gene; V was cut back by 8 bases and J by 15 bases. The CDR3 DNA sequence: TGTGCCAGTGGCGGAGGCGGGACAGATTTAGCGGGAGTGTTCTTC. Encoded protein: CASGGGGTDLAGVFF.

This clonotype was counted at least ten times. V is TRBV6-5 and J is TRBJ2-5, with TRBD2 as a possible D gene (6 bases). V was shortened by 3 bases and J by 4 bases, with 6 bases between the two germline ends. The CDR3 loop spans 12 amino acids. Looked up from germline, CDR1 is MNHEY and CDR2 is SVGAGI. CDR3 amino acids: CASSYSGETQYF. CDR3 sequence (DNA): TGTGCCAGCAGTTATAGCGGAGAGACCCAGTACTTC.

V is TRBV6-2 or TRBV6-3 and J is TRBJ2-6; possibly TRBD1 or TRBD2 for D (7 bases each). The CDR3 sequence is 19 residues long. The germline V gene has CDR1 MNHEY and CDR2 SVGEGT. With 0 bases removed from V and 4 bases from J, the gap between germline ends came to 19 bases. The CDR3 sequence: CASSYSRQGGESGANVLTF. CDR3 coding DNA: TGTGCCAGCAGTTACTCTCGACAGGGAGGGGAATCCGGGGCCAACGTCCTGACTTTC.

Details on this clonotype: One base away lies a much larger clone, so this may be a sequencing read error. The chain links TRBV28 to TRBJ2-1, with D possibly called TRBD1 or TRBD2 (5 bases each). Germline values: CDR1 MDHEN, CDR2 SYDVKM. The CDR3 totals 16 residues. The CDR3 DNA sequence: TGTGCCAGCAGCCTGAGGGGCCGGAGCTCCGACAATGAGCAGTTCTTC. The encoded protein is CASSLRGRSSDNEQFF. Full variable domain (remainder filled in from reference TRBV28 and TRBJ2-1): DVKVTQSSRYLVKRTGEKVFLECVQDMDHENMFWYRQDPGLGLRLIYFSYDVKMKEKGDIPEGYSVSREKKERFSLILESASTNQTSMYLCASSLRGRSSDNEQFFGPGTRLTVL.

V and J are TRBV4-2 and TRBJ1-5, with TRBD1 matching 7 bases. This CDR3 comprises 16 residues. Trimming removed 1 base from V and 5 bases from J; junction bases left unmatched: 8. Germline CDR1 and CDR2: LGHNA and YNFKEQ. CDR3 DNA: TGTGCCAGCAGCCAAGGACAGGGCGTCGTCGATCAGCCCCAGCATTTT. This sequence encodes CASSQGQGVVDQPQHF.

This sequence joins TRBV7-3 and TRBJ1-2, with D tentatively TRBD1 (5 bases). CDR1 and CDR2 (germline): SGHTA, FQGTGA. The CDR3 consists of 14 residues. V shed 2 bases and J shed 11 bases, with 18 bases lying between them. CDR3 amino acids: CASSLGVQQGPYTF. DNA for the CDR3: TGTGCCAGCAGCTTAGGCGTCCAGCAGGGCCCGTACACCTTC. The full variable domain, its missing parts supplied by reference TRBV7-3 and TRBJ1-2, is GAGVSQTPSNKVTEKGKYVELRCDPISGHTALYWYRQSLGQGPEFLIYFQGTGAADDSGLPNDRFFAVRPEGSVSTLKIQRTERGDSAVYLCASSLGVQQGPYTFGSGTRLTVV.

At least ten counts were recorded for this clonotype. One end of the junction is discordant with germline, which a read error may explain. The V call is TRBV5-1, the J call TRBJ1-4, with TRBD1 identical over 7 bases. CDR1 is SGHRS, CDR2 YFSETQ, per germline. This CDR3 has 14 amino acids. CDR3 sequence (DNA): TGTGCCAGCAGCTCGGACAGGTCTAATGAAAAACTGTTTTTT. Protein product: CASSSDRSNEKLFF.

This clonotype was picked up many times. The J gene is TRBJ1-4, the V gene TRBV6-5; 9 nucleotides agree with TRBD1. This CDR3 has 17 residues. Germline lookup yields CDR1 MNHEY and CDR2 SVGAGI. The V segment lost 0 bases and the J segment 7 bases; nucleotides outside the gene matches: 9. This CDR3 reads CASSYSRSGTGPEKLFF. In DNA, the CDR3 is TGTGCCAGCAGTTACTCGAGATCCGGGACAGGGCCTGAAAAACTGTTTTTT.

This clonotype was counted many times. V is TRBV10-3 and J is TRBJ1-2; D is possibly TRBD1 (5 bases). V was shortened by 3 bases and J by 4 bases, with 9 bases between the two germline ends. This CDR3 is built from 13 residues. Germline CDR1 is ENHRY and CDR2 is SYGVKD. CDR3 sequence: CAISDGDSYGYTF. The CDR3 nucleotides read TGTGCCATCAGTGACGGAGACAGCTATGGCTACACCTTC.

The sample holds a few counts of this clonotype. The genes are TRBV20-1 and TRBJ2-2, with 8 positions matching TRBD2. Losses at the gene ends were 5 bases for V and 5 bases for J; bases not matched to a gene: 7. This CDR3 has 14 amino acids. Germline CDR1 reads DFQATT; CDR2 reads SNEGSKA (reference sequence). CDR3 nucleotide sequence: TGCAGTGCTCCCGGGACTAGGACTACCGGGGAGCTGTTTTTT. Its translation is CSAPGTRTTGELFF.

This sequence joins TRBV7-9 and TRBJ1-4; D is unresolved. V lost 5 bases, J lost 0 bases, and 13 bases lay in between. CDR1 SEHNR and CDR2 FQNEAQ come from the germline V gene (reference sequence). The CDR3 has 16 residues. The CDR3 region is CASSPAPAPTNEKLFF. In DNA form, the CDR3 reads TGTGCCAGCAGCCCGGCCCCAGCGCCAACTAATGAAAAACTGTTTTTT.

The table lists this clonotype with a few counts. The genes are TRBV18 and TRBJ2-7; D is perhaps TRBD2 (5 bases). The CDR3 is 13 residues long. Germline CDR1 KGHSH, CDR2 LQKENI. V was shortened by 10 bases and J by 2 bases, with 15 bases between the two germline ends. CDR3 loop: CATTPPGAYEQYF. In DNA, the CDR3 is TGTGCCACCACCCCACCCGGGGCCTACGAGCAGTACTTC.

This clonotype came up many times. Here the CDR3 reads CAWTDRANQPQHF. The CDR3 bases are TGTGCCTGGACCGACAGGGCGAATCAGCCCCAGCATTTT. This chain joins TRBV30 and TRBJ1-5; 7 positions agree with TRBD1. This CDR3 has 13 residues. The germline gives CDR1 GTSNPN, CDR2 SVGIG (reference sequence). After removal of 4 bases from V and 4 bases from J, the junction contained 4 bases not matched to a gene.

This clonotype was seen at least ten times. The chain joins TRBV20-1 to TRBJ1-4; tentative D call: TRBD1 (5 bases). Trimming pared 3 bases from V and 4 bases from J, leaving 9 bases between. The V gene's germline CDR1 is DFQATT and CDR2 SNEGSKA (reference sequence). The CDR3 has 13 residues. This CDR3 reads CSARGQLNEKLFF. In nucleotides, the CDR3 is TGCAGTGCTAGGGGGCAGCTTAATGAAAAACTGTTTTTT.